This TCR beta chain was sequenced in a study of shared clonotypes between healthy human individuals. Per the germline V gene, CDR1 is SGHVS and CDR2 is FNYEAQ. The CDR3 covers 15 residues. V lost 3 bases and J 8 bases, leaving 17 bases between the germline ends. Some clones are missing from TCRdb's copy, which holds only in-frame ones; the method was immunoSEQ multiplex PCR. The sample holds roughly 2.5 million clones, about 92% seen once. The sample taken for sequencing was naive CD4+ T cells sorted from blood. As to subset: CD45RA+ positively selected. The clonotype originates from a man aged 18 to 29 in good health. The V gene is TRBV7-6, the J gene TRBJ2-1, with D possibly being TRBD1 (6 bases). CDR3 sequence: CASSLDLQGIHEQFF. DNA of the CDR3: TGTGCCAGCAGCTTGGATCTACAGGGAATCCATGAGCAGTTCTTC.